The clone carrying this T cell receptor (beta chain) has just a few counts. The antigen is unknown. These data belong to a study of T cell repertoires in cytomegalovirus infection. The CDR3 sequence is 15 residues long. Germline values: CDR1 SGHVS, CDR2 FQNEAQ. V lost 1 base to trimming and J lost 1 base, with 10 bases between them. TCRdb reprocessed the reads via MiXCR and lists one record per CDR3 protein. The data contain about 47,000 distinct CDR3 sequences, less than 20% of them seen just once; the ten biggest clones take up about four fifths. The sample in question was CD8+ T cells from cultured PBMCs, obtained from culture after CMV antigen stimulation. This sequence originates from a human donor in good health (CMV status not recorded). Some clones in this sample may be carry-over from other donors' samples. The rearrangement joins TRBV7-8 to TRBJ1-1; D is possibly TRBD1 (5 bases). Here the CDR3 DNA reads TGTGCCAGCAGCTTAGTCCAACAGGCGAACACTGAAGCTTTCTTT. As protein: CASSLVQQANTEAFF.